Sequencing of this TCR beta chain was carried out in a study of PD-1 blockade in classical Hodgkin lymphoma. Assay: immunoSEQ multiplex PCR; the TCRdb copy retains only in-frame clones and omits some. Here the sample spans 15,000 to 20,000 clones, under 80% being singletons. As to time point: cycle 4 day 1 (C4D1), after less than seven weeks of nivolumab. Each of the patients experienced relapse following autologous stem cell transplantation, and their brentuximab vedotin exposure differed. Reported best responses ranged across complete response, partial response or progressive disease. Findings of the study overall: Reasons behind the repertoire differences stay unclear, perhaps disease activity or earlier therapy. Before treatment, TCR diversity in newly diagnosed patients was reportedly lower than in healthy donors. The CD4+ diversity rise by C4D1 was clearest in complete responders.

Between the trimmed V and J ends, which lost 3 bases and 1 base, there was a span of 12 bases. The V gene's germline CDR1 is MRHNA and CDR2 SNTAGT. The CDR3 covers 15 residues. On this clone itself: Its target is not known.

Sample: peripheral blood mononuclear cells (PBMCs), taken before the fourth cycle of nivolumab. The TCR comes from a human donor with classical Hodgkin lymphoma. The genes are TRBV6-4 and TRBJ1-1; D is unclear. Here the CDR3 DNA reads TGTGCCAGCAGTGAGTCGAGTGGGCAGAACACTGAAGCTTTCTTT. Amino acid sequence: CASSESSGQNTEAFF.